Presented here are 3 T cell receptor beta chains from one specimen sequenced in a study of identical twins. MiXCR, applied by TCRdb to the 5' RACE reads, yields one record per CDR3 protein. This table holds around 240,000 distinct CDR3 sequences, roughly 10% found once. Sequenced material: memory T cells sorted from blood. These receptors were collected from a man aged 45-65 years in good health.

There are a few counts of this clonotype. V gene TRBV7-2 combines with J gene TRBJ1-6; D not certain. The V end was cut by 7 bases, the J end by 3 bases, with 7 bases between. The CDR3 consists of 13 residues. Germline CDR1 is SGHTA and CDR2 is FQGNSA. The CDR3 region has the DNA TGTGCCAGCATGGGGTTCTATAATTCACCCCTCCACTTT. This encodes CASMGFYNSPLHF. Full variable domain (outside the CDR3, taken from reference TRBV7-2 and TRBJ1-6): GAGVSQSPSNKVTEKGKDVELRCDPISGHTALYWYRQSLGQGLEFLIYFQGNSAPDKSGLPSDRFSAERTGGSVSTLTIQRTQQEDSAVYLCASMGFYNSPLHFGNGTRLTVT.

On this clonotype itself: A much larger clonotype is one base distant, so this may be a read error. Given the absence of the conserved phenylalanine or tryptophan at the CDR3 end, a read error is likely. The chain joins TRBV5-1 to TRBJ2-6; either TRBD1 or TRBD2 may fit D (5 bases each). Germline values: CDR1 SGHRS, CDR2 YFSETQ. V was trimmed by 0 bases and J by 4 bases, leaving 8 bases between them. CDR3 length: 15 amino acids. The CDR3 sequence is CASSLGGTGANVLTS. The DNA for the CDR3 is TGCGCCAGCAGCTTGGGAGGGACCGGGGCCAACGTCCTGACTTCC.

The chain joins TRBV2 to TRBJ1-2; D possibly corresponds to TRBD1 (5 bases). V was clipped by 7 bases and J by 2 bases, with 11 bases between them. The CDR3 consists of 13 residues. Germline assignment: CDR1 SNHLY and CDR2 FYNNEI. CDR3 in DNA: TGTGCCAGCAAGAGTGAGGGGAACTATGGCTACACCTTC. This translates into CASKSEGNYGYTF.